The 15 T cell receptor beta chains presented below share a single source sample, sequenced in a study of Graves' ophthalmopathy and Graves' hyperthyroidism. Investigators amplified TCR beta CDR3 regions from RNA transcripts. Second-round multiplex PCR followed a first-round RT-PCR using HTBI primers. In TCRdb, the multiplex PCR reads were re-called with MiXCR into one record per CDR3 protein. The sample has some 750,000 distinct CDR3 sequences, approximately 40% seen once. Sequencing was performed on peripheral blood. The source of these receptors is an adult man with Graves' ophthalmopathy.

The rearrangement uses TRBV29-1 and TRBJ2-5, with 10 bases that match TRBD2. The J call may be wrong; the DNA end is better matched by TRBJ2-1. CDR1 is SQVTM and CDR2 is ANQGSEA in the germline V gene. CDR3 length: 14 residues. CDR3 sequence reads: CSVDQLAGMNEQFF. CDR3 coding DNA: TGCAGCGTTGACCAACTAGCGGGAATGAATGAGCAGTTCTTC.

The V and J genes are TRBV29-1 and TRBJ1-2, with D possibly being TRBD1 (5 bases). Trimming took 7 bases from V and 1 from J, leaving 16 bases between them. Germline CDR1 is SQVTM and CDR2 is ANQGSEA. CDR3 length: 14 residues. The CDR3 here is CSAETGPFNYGYTF. In nucleotides, the CDR3 is TGCAGCGCCGAGACGGGACCATTTAACTATGGCTACACCTTC.

This clonotype has at least ten counts. This chain connects TRBV29-1 to TRBJ2-3; 8 bases fit TRBD2. J lost 7 bases, V lost 4 bases, and 13 bases had no gene match. Germline CDR1 SQVTM, CDR2 ANQGSEA. The length of the CDR3 is 15 residues. DNA of the CDR3: TGCAGCGTTGCTTGGGCGGGGGGAACCAGGAATACGCAGTATTTT. It yields the protein CSVAWAGGTRNTQYF.

This clonotype was found many times. The chain links TRBV10-3 to TRBJ1-1, with 10 nucleotides matching TRBD1. The CDR3 covers 17 residues. Germline CDR1 and CDR2: ENHRY and SYGVKD. V shed 3 bases, J shed 0 bases, and the junction held 7 bases outside the gene matches. The CDR3 here is CAISDPDRGHLNTEAFF. CDR3 coding DNA: TGTGCCATCAGTGACCCAGACAGGGGGCACCTGAACACTGAAGCTTTCTTT.

The chain combines TRBV12-3 or TRBV12-4 with TRBJ2-7; 12 bases align to TRBD2. Trimming cost V 4 bases and J 4 bases; bases outside gene matches: 5. The length of the CDR3 is 15 residues. The CDR3 sequence is CASSSGTSGLYEQYF. The CDR3 coding sequence is TGTGCCAGCAGTTCAGGGACTAGCGGGCTTTACGAGCAGTACTTC.

This clonotype has at least ten counts. The V call is TRBV4-2, the J call TRBJ1-2; the D gene is possibly TRBD1 (5 bases). The CDR3 covers 12 residues. V was shortened by 7 bases and J by 7 bases, with 13 bases between the two germline ends. CDR1 is LGHNA, CDR2 YNFKEQ, per germline. CDR3 protein: CASTGTGSGYTF. The CDR3 nucleotides are TGTGCCAGCACTGGGACGGGCTCTGGCTACACCTTC.

There are many counts of this clonotype. The chain is built from TRBV10-2 and TRBJ1-4; no definite D call. The germline CDR1 and CDR2 sequences are WSHSY and SAAADI. V was trimmed by 0 bases and J by 4 bases, leaving 9 bases between them. There are 15 residues in the CDR3. The CDR3 region has the DNA TGCGCCAGCAGTGAGTCGGCGTTACTTAATGAAAAACTGTTTTTT. Its translation: CASSESALLNEKLFF.

This chain connects TRBV2 to TRBJ2-2, with TRBD1 matching 8 bases. Germline-derived CDR1 and CDR2 are SNHLY and FYNNEI. This CDR3 is built from 17 residues. V dropped 6 bases and J dropped 5; count of bases not matched to a gene: 14. In DNA, the CDR3 is TGTGCCAGCAGACAGAAGCCACCGGGACAGGAGACCGGGGAGCTGTTTTTT. Translated: CASRQKPPGQETGELFF.

The V and J genes are TRBV9 and TRBJ1-2; no clear D gene. CDR1 is SGDLS, CDR2 YYNGEE, per germline. CDR3 length equals 13 residues. Trimming left V 3 bases short and J 5 bases short, with 11 bases between. CDR3: CASSDPGRYGYTF. For the CDR3, the DNA is TGTGCCAGCAGCGATCCAGGAAGGTATGGCTACACCTTC.

V gene TRBV25-1 combines with J gene TRBJ1-1, with a weak D call TRBD1 (6 bases). CDR3 length equals 13 residues. The V end was cut by 10 bases, the J end by 4 bases, with 16 bases between. Germline V gives CDR1 MGHDK, CDR2 SYGVNS. CDR3: CAITSGATTEAFF. The CDR3 DNA is TGTGCCATCACATCGGGGGCGACCACTGAAGCTTTCTTT.

The sample holds many counts of this clonotype. The chain has TRBV5-1 and TRBJ2-7, with 9 bases that match TRBD2. V lost 1 base to trimming and J lost 4 bases; unmatched junction nucleotides: 3. This CDR3 has 14 amino acids. Germline V lookup: CDR1 SGHRS, CDR2 YFSETQ. This CDR3 is CASSLILAGYEQYF. CDR3 nucleotide sequence: TGCGCCAGCAGCTTGATCCTAGCGGGATACGAGCAGTACTTC.

This clonotype was seen more than once but under ten times. The rearrangement uses TRBV7-2 and TRBJ1-4; TRBD1 agrees at 7 bases. The ends lost 4 bases at V and 3 bases at J; junction bases unmatched: 5. Germline CDR1 reads SGHTA; CDR2 reads FQGNSA. The length of the CDR3 is 15 residues. CDR3 bases: TGTGCCAGCAGCTCATACGGGACAGCTAATGAAAAACTGTTTTTT. Encoded protein: CASSSYGTANEKLFF.

This clonotype was recorded at least ten times. The V and J genes are TRBV15 and TRBJ2-2; 7 bases are shared with TRBD1. The CDR3 contains 14 residues. Germline loops: CDR1 LNHNV, CDR2 YYDKDF (reference sequence). J gave up 7 bases and V 3 bases, and 5 bases lay outside the gene matches. CDR3 loop: CATSREGGIGELFF. The CDR3 DNA is TGTGCCACCAGCAGGGAAGGGGGCATCGGGGAGCTGTTTTTT.

The V gene is TRBV25-1, the J gene TRBJ1-2, with 11 bases lining up with TRBD1. From germline, CDR1 is MGHDK and CDR2 SYGVNS. The junction had 4 bases not matched to a gene; V was cut back by 2 bases and J by 2 bases. CDR3 length: 16 amino acids. The CDR3 reads CASSEPGQGDNYGYTF. The CDR3 nucleotides read TGTGCCAGCAGTGAACCGGGACAGGGGGACAACTATGGCTACACCTTC.

This clonotype has a handful of counts. The chain recombines TRBV5-1 with TRBJ1-6; TRBD1 agrees at 9 bases. This CDR3 is built from 16 residues. Per germline, CDR1 SGHRS and CDR2 YFSETQ. V trimming: 4 bases; J trimming: 7 bases; junction bases outside the gene matches: 9. CDR3 nucleotide sequence: TGCGCCAGCAGCCCAGGGACAGGGCTGGCGAATTCACCCCTCCACTTT. The encoded protein is CASSPGTGLANSPLHF.